What follows describes a single T cell receptor beta chain. The data originate from a study of CD8 T cells in Susac syndrome. With random hexamers, reverse transcription was performed on about 0.5 to 1 ug of RNA. MiXCR, applied by TCRdb to the immunoSEQ multiplex PCR reads, yields one record per CDR3 protein. The sample shows 180,000 or so distinct CDR3 sequences, just under 95% of them seen only once. CDR1 and CDR2 (germline): SSHAT, FNYEAQ (reference sequence). This CDR3 has 14 residues. Deletions cut 5 bases from V and 0 bases from J, with 11 bases between. This TCR was sampled from a human donor in good health. This sequence joins TRBV7-7 and TRBJ2-7, with TRBD1 as a possible D gene (5 bases). Sequencing input: CD4+ T cells from PBMCs. CDR3 loop: CASSPRQSSYEQYF. DNA of the CDR3: TGTGCCAGCAGCCCCAGACAGAGCTCCTACGAGCAGTACTTC.